Presented here are 31 T cell receptor beta chains from one specimen sequenced in a study of blood T cell repertoires in COVID-19. Using immunoSEQ multiplex PCR, the repertoire was profiled, and TCRdb retains in-frame clones only, with some absent. In the table there are roughly 250,000 clones, around nine tenths of which are singletons. Sequenced sample: peripheral blood. These receptors were obtained from a man aged 25 to 40 with COVID-19, enrolled during active disease.

The chain couples TRBV4-2 to TRBJ2-5; perhaps TRBD2 as D (5 bases). The CDR3 spans 15 residues. V gave up 2 bases and J gave up 2 bases, with 12 bases separating them. Germline V CDR1 and CDR2: LGHNA, YNFKEQ. For the CDR3, the DNA is TGTGCCAGCAGCCAAACTAGAGGCGGTCAAGAGACCCAGTACTTC. Translation: CASSQTRGGQETQYF.

The chain uses TRBV27 and TRBJ1-2; D perhaps matches TRBD1 (6 bases). This CDR3 spans 17 amino acids. The germline gives CDR1 MNHEY, CDR2 SMNVEV (reference sequence). V was trimmed by 3 bases and J by 4 bases, leaving 21 bases between them. The CDR3 loop reads CASSFLLVGGTPYGYTF. Here the CDR3 DNA reads TGTGCCAGCAGTTTCCTATTGGTGGGGGGGACACCCTATGGCTACACCTTC.

The J gene is TRBJ1-2, the V gene TRBV2; 7 bases are a match to TRBD1. V lost 6 bases and J lost 7; bases outside the gene matches: 5. The CDR3 runs 12 residues. Germline CDR1 is SNHLY and CDR2 is FYNNEI. CDR3 coding DNA: TGTGCCAGCAGGACAGGGAGTTTTGGCTACACCTTC. Translating it yields CASRTGSFGYTF.

The chain employs TRBV2 and TRBJ2-5; 7 nucleotides match TRBD1. CDR1 and CDR2 from the germline V gene are SNHLY and FYNNEI. V gave up 2 bases and J gave up 2 bases; unmatched junction bases: 2. CDR3 length equals 14 residues. CDR3 bases: TGTGCCAGCAGTGAACAGGGGGTACAAGAGACCCAGTACTTC. It codes for CASSEQGVQETQYF. The whole variable domain, remainder taken from reference TRBV2 and TRBJ2-5, is EPEVTQTPSHQVTQMGQEVILRCVPISNHLYFYWYRQILGQKVEFLVSFYNNEISEKSEIFDDQFSVERPDGSNFTLKIRSTKLEDSAMYFCASSEQGVQETQYFGPGTRLLVL.

This clone has only one observation. The V call is TRBV27, the J call TRBJ2-1; D perhaps matches TRBD2 (6 bases). Germline V CDR1 and CDR2: MNHEY, SMNVEV (reference sequence). The V end was cut by 4 bases, the J end by 0 bases, with 13 bases between. The CDR3 is 16 residues long. The CDR3 DNA is TGTGCCAGCAGTTCGAGTCGGGGGAGCTCCTACAATGAGCAGTTCTTC. Translation gives CASSSSRGSSYNEQFF.

This sequence joins TRBV7-3 and TRBJ2-1, with a tentative D call TRBD2 (5 bases). V gave up 3 bases and J gave up 5 bases, with 11 bases separating them. Germline V gives CDR1 SGHTA, CDR2 FQGTGA. The CDR3 loop spans 14 amino acids. This CDR3 is CASSFSGSDNEQFF. The CDR3 DNA follows: TGTGCCAGCAGCTTCAGCGGTTCGGACAATGAGCAGTTCTTC.

This rearrangement joins TRBV5-4 to TRBJ1-2; a weak D match, TRBD1 (6 bases). The CDR3 covers 13 residues. The germline V gene has CDR1 SGHNT and CDR2 YYREEE (reference sequence). Between the trimmed V and J ends, which lost 4 bases and 8 bases, there was a span of 15 bases. The CDR3: CASSIGGARGYTF. CDR3 nucleotide sequence: TGTGCCAGCAGCATTGGGGGGGCGCGAGGCTACACCTTC.

This chain connects TRBV27 to TRBJ2-4; 8 bases match TRBD1. With V trimmed by 8 bases and J by 0 bases, 3 bases remained unmatched. The V gene's germline CDR1 is MNHEY and CDR2 SMNVEV (reference sequence). The CDR3 spans 14 residues. CDR3 sequence (DNA): TGTGCCAGCGCACAGGGGGTAGCCAAAAACATTCAGTACTTC. This encodes CASAQGVAKNIQYF.

The chain has TRBV10-3 and TRBJ1-1, with 7 bases fitting TRBD1. CDR3 length: 13 amino acids. V dropped 10 bases and J dropped 1; count of bases not matched to a gene: 6. Looked up from germline, CDR1 is ENHRY and CDR2 is SYGVKD. CDR3 nucleotide sequence: TGTGCCACCATGGACAGGACGAACACTGAAGCTTTCTTT. It specifies CATMDRTNTEAFF.

This clone was recorded once. CDR3 sequence reads: CASSLDGSGNTIYF. CDR3 in DNA: TGTGCCAGCAGCTTAGACGGCTCTGGAAACACCATATATTTT. This chain uses TRBV11-2 with TRBJ1-3, with D uncertain. CDR1 is SGHAT, CDR2 FQNNGV, per germline. This CDR3 region has 14 residues. Between the trimmed V and J ends, which lost 0 bases and 0 bases, there was a span of 3 bases. Using reference TRBV11-2 and TRBJ1-3 for the parts outside the CDR3, the full variable domain is EAGVAQSPRYKIIEKRQSVAFWCNPISGHATLYWYQQILGQGPKLLIQFQNNGVVDDSQLPKDRFSAERLKGVDSTLKIQPAKLEDSAVYLCASSLDGSGNTIYFGEGSWLTVV.

The genes are TRBV28 and TRBJ1-3, with TRBD1 matching 10 bases. Germline V lookup: CDR1 MDHEN, CDR2 SYDVKM. V shed 3 bases and J 3 bases; nucleotides not matched to a gene: 5. The CDR3 is 16 amino acids. CDR3 in amino acids: CASSLDRGNIGNTIYF. Written as DNA, the CDR3 is TGTGCCAGCAGTTTGGACAGGGGGAATATTGGAAACACCATATATTTT.

The CDR3 DNA follows: TGCGCCAGCAGTCGCGGACAGGGGCGCTATGGCTACACCTTC. Translated: CASSRGQGRYGYTF. The chain combines TRBV23-1 with TRBJ1-2; TRBD1 matches at 9 bases. TRBV23-1 is labeled an ORF, and its function is uncertain. With 4 bases clipped from V and 4 bases from J, the junction kept 4 bases outside the gene matches. The CDR3 is 14 amino acids.

This chain connects TRBV9 to TRBJ2-3; D is unresolved. Germline V CDR1 and CDR2: SGDLS, YYNGEE. V lost 2 bases and J 4 bases, leaving 11 bases between the germline ends. This CDR3 contains 14 residues. The CDR3 reads CASSVQAPADTQYF. CDR3 in DNA: TGTGCCAGCAGCGTCCAGGCCCCCGCAGATACGCAGTATTTT.

V and J are TRBV5-5 and TRBJ2-7; D remains unclear. The CDR3 spans 13 residues. Trimming removed 2 bases from V and 3 bases from J, with 9 bases in between. Looked up from germline, CDR1 is SGHKS and CDR2 is YYEKEE (reference sequence). In DNA, the CDR3 is TGTGCCAGCAGCTTTGTTGCCGGCTACGAGCAGTACTTC. Translated: CASSFVAGYEQYF.

V gene TRBV3-1 (or the pseudogene TRBV3-2) combines with J gene TRBJ2-4, with a weak D call TRBD2 (5 bases). The CDR3 spans 15 residues. The ends were cut back, 5 bases at V and 3 bases at J, with 14 bases in the middle. Looked up from germline, CDR1 is LGHDT and CDR2 is YNNKEL (reference sequence). The CDR3 reads CASSAQYRDKNIQYF. The CDR3 DNA reads TGTGCCAGCAGCGCACAGTACCGGGACAAAAACATTCAGTACTTC.

This chain connects TRBV5-1 to TRBJ1-6, with 7 bases lining up with TRBD1. After removal of 1 base from V and 5 bases from J, the junction contained 3 bases not matched to a gene. Germline CDR1 is SGHRS and CDR2 is YFSETQ. CDR3 length: 15 amino acids. The CDR3 is CASSLFGTDNSPLHF. Here the CDR3 DNA reads TGCGCCAGCAGCTTGTTCGGGACAGATAATTCACCCCTCCACTTT.

The chain recombines TRBV5-1 with TRBJ1-3; 8 bases align to TRBD1. V lost 1 base, J lost 1 base, and 4 bases stayed unmatched. The CDR3 extends over 16 amino acids. CDR1 is SGHRS, CDR2 YFSETQ, per germline. For the CDR3, the DNA is TGCGCCAGCAGCTTGCGGGGACAGGCTTCTGGAAACACCATATATTTT. As protein: CASSLRGQASGNTIYF.

The genes are TRBV5-6 and TRBJ2-7, with TRBD1 identical over 9 bases. The V segment lost 4 bases and the J segment 4 bases; nucleotides outside the gene matches: 6. Germline CDR1 SGHDT, CDR2 YYEEEE. The CDR3 consists of 14 residues. CDR3 nucleotides: TGTGCCAGCAGCCCGGGACAGGGCTGGTACGAGCAGTACTTC. This encodes CASSPGQGWYEQYF.

The gene calls are TRBV14 and TRBJ2-3; 10 bases map to TRBD2. The germline CDR1 and CDR2 sequences are SGHDN and FVKESK. The CDR3 extends over 17 amino acids. J was trimmed by 4 bases and V by 10 bases; bases with no gene match: 17. The CDR3 nucleotides are TGTGCCACCAAGAGGGAAGCGGGGGGGCTACTCCCAGATACGCAGTATTTT. Encoded protein: CATKREAGGLLPDTQYF.

The chain joins TRBV19 to TRBJ2-5; 9 nucleotides agree with TRBD1. The CDR3 extends over 14 amino acids. With V trimmed by 5 bases and J by 6 bases, 7 bases remained unmatched. CDR1 and CDR2 from the germline V gene are LNHDA and SQIVND (reference sequence). CDR3 nucleotide sequence: TGTGCCAGTAGTGGTACAGGGGGCGTACAGACCCAGTACTTC. Translation: CASSGTGGVQTQYF.

The V call is TRBV5-6, the J call TRBJ2-7, with D perhaps TRBD1 (6 bases). CDR3 length: 14 residues. The V gene lost 0 bases and the J gene lost 3 bases, with 10 bases spanning the gap. Per germline, CDR1 SGHDT and CDR2 YYEEEE. The CDR3 region is CASSLGVGGYEQYF. For the CDR3, the DNA is TGTGCCAGCAGCTTGGGGGTAGGGGGCTACGAGCAGTACTTC.

The chain uses TRBV6-5 and TRBJ1-2; D gene uncertain. Germline loops: CDR1 MNHEY, CDR2 SVGAGI. V dropped 6 bases and J dropped 4 bases, with 18 bases sitting between them. The CDR3 length is 15 residues. Here the CDR3 reads CASSKKPTEPYGYTF. CDR3 bases: TGTGCCAGCAGCAAGAAACCAACAGAACCCTATGGCTACACCTTC.

This chain links TRBV14 with TRBJ1-4; the D gene is possibly TRBD1 (5 bases). The CDR3 sequence is 20 residues long. Between the trimmed V and J ends, which lost 1 base and 8 bases, there was a span of 29 bases. Germline CDR1 is SGHDN and CDR2 is FVKESK. The CDR3 nucleotides are TGTGCCAGCAGCCAAGCTCCCGGTACCGCCCTCGCAGGGTTTTGCGAAAAACTGTTTTTT. Translation: CASSQAPGTALAGFCEKLFF.

The CDR3 nucleotides read TGTGCCAGTAGTACTCTGGGACAGGGGGACAATCAGCCCCAGCATTTT. This codes for CASSTLGQGDNQPQHF. This chain uses TRBV19 with TRBJ1-5; 11 bases match TRBD1. The germline CDR1 and CDR2 sequences are LNHDA and SQIVND (reference sequence). The junction had 5 bases not matched to a gene; V was cut back by 4 bases and J by 3 bases. The CDR3 runs to 16 residues.

The CDR3 spells CATSRGENRVNSPLHF. The DNA for the CDR3 is TGTGCCACCAGCAGAGGGGAGAACAGGGTTAATTCACCCCTCCACTTT. This chain uses TRBV15 with TRBJ1-6; weak D call: TRBD1 (6 bases). Germline V CDR1 and CDR2: LNHNV, YYDKDF (reference sequence). This CDR3 has 16 residues. The germline V and J ends were trimmed by 1 base and 6 bases, with 13 bases remaining between them.

The chain employs TRBV3-1 (or the pseudogene TRBV3-2) and TRBJ1-5; 7 bases map to TRBD1. This CDR3 is 15 amino acids long. Germline-derived CDR1 and CDR2 are LGHDT and YNNKEL (reference sequence). The trim removed 3 bases at V and 7 bases at J, leaving 9 bases unmatched. DNA of the CDR3: TGTGCCAGCAGCCAGAATACAGGGGCTGGACAGCCCCAGCATTTT. Its protein product is CASSQNTGAGQPQHF.

The genes are TRBV5-5 and TRBJ2-3, with 10 bases matching TRBD2. Germline lookup yields CDR1 SGHKS and CDR2 YYEKEE (reference sequence). The CDR3 is 16 residues long. V trimming: 3 bases; J trimming: 1 base; junction bases outside the gene matches: 5. CDR3 region: CASSSALAGGTDTQYF. CDR3 DNA sequence: TGTGCCAGCAGCTCGGCCCTAGCGGGGGGCACAGATACGCAGTATTTT.

This chain joins TRBV7-3 and TRBJ1-1; 7 bases fit TRBD1. Germline values: CDR1 SGHTA, CDR2 FQGTGA. The CDR3 spans 13 residues. The junction had 3 bases not matched to a gene; V was cut back by 5 bases and J by 3 bases. The CDR3 DNA is TGTGCCAGCAGCGTCCAGGGGGACACTGAAGCTTTCTTT. This sequence encodes CASSVQGDTEAFF.

The chain couples TRBV12-3 or TRBV12-4 to TRBJ1-3; D not certain. This CDR3 is built from 12 residues. Trimming pared 5 bases from V and 7 bases from J, leaving 9 bases between. For the CDR3, the DNA is TGTGCCAGCAGTATCGAGGATAACACCATATATTTT. This encodes CASSIEDNTIYF.

V usage is TRBV10-3 and J usage is TRBJ2-3, with TRBD1 as a possible D gene (6 bases). Trimming took 6 bases from V and 4 from J, leaving 8 bases between them. The CDR3 length is 12 residues. CDR1 and CDR2 (germline): ENHRY, SYGVKD. DNA for the CDR3: TGTGCCATCAGGCGGACAGCAGATACGCAGTATTTT. Its protein is CAIRRTADTQYF.

The V gene is TRBV7-9, the J gene TRBJ2-3; D possibly corresponds to TRBD2 (6 bases). The CDR3 has 16 amino acids. Germline-derived CDR1 and CDR2 are SEHNR and FQNEAQ (reference sequence). Trimming removed 5 bases from V and 0 bases from J, with 15 bases in between. CDR3 loop: CASSKNRGTSTDTQYF. In DNA form, the CDR3 reads TGTGCCAGCAGCAAAAACCGGGGGACTAGCACAGATACGCAGTATTTT. Supplemented by reference TRBV7-9 and TRBJ2-3, the full variable domain reads DTGVSQNPRHKITKRGQNVTFRCDPISEHNRLYWYRQTLGQGPEFLTYFQNEAQLEKSRLLSDRFSAERPKGSFSTLEIQRTEQGDSAMYLCASSKNRGTSTDTQYFGPGTRLTVL.